This TCR beta chain was observed in a study of tumor T cells in aggressive B-cell lymphoma. V lost 8 bases and J 0 bases, leaving 7 bases between the germline ends. Germline CDR1 is LNHDA and CDR2 is SQIVND (reference sequence). This CDR3 has 13 amino acids. This table comes from immunoSEQ multiplex PCR, and its TCRdb copy is limited to in-frame clones, with some not included. The sample carries roughly 3,300 clones, roughly 94% recorded once. The TCR originated in an adult with diffuse large B cell lymphoma. The chain has TRBV19 and TRBJ2-2; possible D gene TRBD2, 5 bases. Sequences were obtained from tumor tissue. CDR3 sequence reads: CASWTPNTGELFF. Written as DNA, the CDR3 is TGTGCCAGTTGGACTCCGAACACCGGGGAGCTGTTTTTT.